These 24 T cell receptor beta chains originate from one sample sequenced in a study of CD8 T cells in ankylosing spondylitis. Using its own MiXCR run on the 5' RACE reads, TCRdb lists one record per CDR3 protein. The sample holds hundreds of thousands of distinct CDR3 sequences, around 18% seen once. The sequenced sample consisted of blood, either unsorted or a sorted T cell fraction (not recorded which). These receptors all stem from a male donor with ankylosing spondylitis or in good health (not recorded which).

This clonotype was recorded a few times. This chain connects TRBV29-1 to TRBJ1-1; a possible D gene is TRBD1 (6 bases). V lost 6 bases to trimming and J lost 6 bases, with 20 bases between them. This CDR3 has 14 amino acids. Germline CDR1 and CDR2: SQVTM and ANQGSEA. CDR3 sequence (DNA): TGCAGCGTCTCTGGAAGAGGGGGGGCGCCTGAAGCTTTCTTT. Translated, it gives CSVSGRGGAPEAFF.

As for this clonotype: Possible read error: a much larger clone is one base away. J is TRBJ2-5 and V is TRBV20-1; TRBD1 might be the D (6 bases). The CDR3 length is 13 residues. Germline V gives CDR1 DFQATT, CDR2 SNEGSKA (reference sequence). The CDR3 sequence is CNARFTGRETQYF. CDR3 coding DNA: TGCAATGCTAGATTTACAGGGCGAGAGACCCAGTACTTC.

This clonotype was detected a few times. V is TRBV6-5 and J is TRBJ2-2; D is uncertain. V shed 5 bases and J shed 2 bases, with 12 bases lying between them. CDR3 size: 15 residues. Germline-derived CDR1 and CDR2 are MNHEY and SVGAGI. The CDR3, as DNA: TGTGCCAGCAGTACCCGGGCCACAAACACCGGGGAGCTGTTTTTT. Encoded protein: CASSTRATNTGELFF.

This clonotype showed up many times. The chain joins TRBV2 to TRBJ2-1; D gene ambiguous. V lost 3 bases and J lost 4, with 7 bases in between. There are 13 residues in the CDR3. Germline V gene sequence: CDR1 SNHLY, CDR2 FYNNEI. The DNA for the CDR3 is TGTGCCAGCAGTGAGTTGCAATACAATGAGCAGTTCTTC. This encodes CASSELQYNEQFF.

This chain connects TRBV18 to TRBJ2-1; D is possibly TRBD1 or TRBD2 (5 bases each). The CDR3 is 13 amino acids. CDR1 is KGHSH and CDR2 is LQKENI in the germline V gene. Trimming pared 2 bases from V and 5 bases from J, leaving 7 bases between. The CDR3 DNA reads TGTGCCAGCTCACCATGGGGGAACAATGAGCAGTTCTTC. Residues: CASSPWGNNEQFF.

The chain employs TRBV12-3 or TRBV12-4 and TRBJ2-3; D gene uncertain. This CDR3 is 13 amino acids long. The V end was cut by 1 base, the J end by 7 bases, with 9 bases between. In nucleotides, the CDR3 is TGTGCCAGCAGTTTAGGGGTTACCTATACGCAGTATTTT. This codes for CASSLGVTYTQYF.

Ten or more counts support this clonotype. This rearrangement joins TRBV10-3 to TRBJ1-1, with a tentative D call TRBD1 (6 bases). V was trimmed by 4 bases and J by 0 bases, leaving 9 bases between them. Germline loops: CDR1 ENHRY, CDR2 SYGVKD. The length of the CDR3 is 14 residues. The DNA of the CDR3 is TGTGCCATCAGTGTAGGGGGGTTGAACACTGAAGCTTTCTTT. Its protein is CAISVGGLNTEAFF.

The gene calls are TRBV6-1 and TRBJ2-7; possible D gene TRBD1, 6 bases. Per the germline V gene, CDR1 is MNHNS and CDR2 is SASEGT. The ends were cut back, 6 bases at V and 3 bases at J, with 18 bases in the middle. The CDR3 totals 15 residues. CDR3 in amino acids: CASSPRGRDIYEQYV. The CDR3 bases are TGTGCCAGCAGCCCACGGGGTCGGGACATCTACGAGCAGTACGTC.

This clonotype has more than one count but fewer than ten. The CDR3 loop reads CASSWAMGETQYF. In nucleotides, the CDR3 is TGCGCCAGCAGTTGGGCAATGGGGGAGACCCAGTACTTC. This chain connects TRBV5-1 to TRBJ2-5; the D is unclear. V was trimmed by 5 bases and J by 5 bases, leaving 13 bases between them. CDR1 is SGHRS, CDR2 YFSETQ, per germline. The CDR3 runs to 13 residues.

In this sample, this clonotype turned up a few times. CDR3 region: CASSLNIGYGEAFF. The CDR3 DNA sequence: TGTGCCAGCAGCTTAAACATCGGGTACGGTGAAGCTTTCTTT. The chain is built from TRBV7-2 and TRBJ1-1; D unclear. Germline V lookup: CDR1 SGHTA, CDR2 FQGNSA. V was trimmed by 2 bases and J by 7 bases, leaving 14 bases between them. CDR3 length: 14 amino acids.

V and J are TRBV6-6 and TRBJ2-2; D remains unclear. The CDR3 has 11 amino acids. Germline V gene sequence: CDR1 MNHNY, CDR2 SVGAGI (reference sequence). V lost 6 bases, J lost 10 bases, and 9 bases lay in between. DNA for the CDR3: TGTGCCAGCAGCCACCGGCAGGAGCTGTTTTTT. It translates to CASSHRQELFF.

The CDR3 reads CASSLGSHTPTNEKLFF. The CDR3 nucleotides are TGTGCCAGCAGCTTAGGGTCTCATACTCCAACTAATGAAAAACTGTTTTTT. The rearrangement links TRBV7-8 to TRBJ1-4; D call uncertain. V lost 1 base and J 0 bases, leaving 12 bases between the germline ends. Germline-derived CDR1 and CDR2 are SGHVS and FQNEAQ. CDR3 length equals 17 residues.

This clonotype was seen more than once but under ten times. The V call is TRBV7-8, the J call TRBJ2-1; D might be TRBD2 (6 bases). V dropped 5 bases and J dropped 9 bases, with 17 bases sitting between them. Per germline, CDR1 SGHVS and CDR2 FQNEAQ. This CDR3 spans 14 amino acids. The CDR3 reads CASSLGTPQGEQFF. In DNA form, the CDR3 reads TGTGCCAGCAGCCTTGGGACTCCCCAGGGTGAGCAGTTCTTC.

This rearrangement joins TRBV4-1 to TRBJ2-2; D is ambiguous. V shed 0 bases and J shed 5 bases, with 10 bases lying between them. Germline values: CDR1 MGHRA, CDR2 YSYEKL. The CDR3 is 15 amino acids. The CDR3 sequence is CASSQEMGQTGELFF. The CDR3, as DNA: TGCGCCAGCAGCCAAGAAATGGGCCAAACCGGGGAGCTGTTTTTT.

V and J are TRBV7-9 and TRBJ1-3; D is unclear. This CDR3 has 13 residues. Trimming took 9 bases from V and 1 from J, leaving 10 bases between them. Germline loops: CDR1 SEHNR, CDR2 FQNEAQ (reference sequence). CDR3 DNA sequence: TGTGCCAGAGATACGGTATCTGGAAACACCATATATTTT. This codes for CARDTVSGNTIYF.

This clonotype showed up just a few times. V gene TRBV12-3 or TRBV12-4 combines with J gene TRBJ2-1, with TRBD1 as a possible D gene (5 bases). Trimming cost V 6 bases and J 9 bases, with 21 bases left between them. This CDR3 has 15 amino acids. As DNA, the CDR3 is TGTGCCAGCAGCCGACAGTCGGGCCGGTCGAGTGAGCAGTTCTTC. Protein sequence: CASSRQSGRSSEQFF.

This clonotype was counted a few times. The gene calls are TRBV5-1 and TRBJ2-1; perhaps TRBD2 as D (6 bases). V lost 0 bases and J 6 bases, leaving 13 bases between the germline ends. From germline, CDR1 is SGHRS and CDR2 YFSETQ. The CDR3 covers 15 residues. The CDR3 DNA reads TGCGCCAGCAGCTTGGGACTAGAGGGGTTCAATGAGCAGTTCTTC. Protein sequence: CASSLGLEGFNEQFF.

This clonotype was observed a few times. This sequence joins TRBV20-1 and TRBJ1-1; TRBD1 is a possible D gene (5 bases). The germline V gene has CDR1 DFQATT and CDR2 SNEGSKA (reference sequence). There are 14 residues in the CDR3. V lost 4 bases and J 5 bases, leaving 17 bases between the germline ends. This CDR3 is CSAITGTPGTEAFF. CDR3 bases: TGCAGTGCTATCACCGGGACCCCTGGAACTGAAGCTTTCTTT.

The rearrangement joins TRBV20-1 to TRBJ2-3; no clear D gene. The germline V gene encodes CDR1 DFQATT and CDR2 SNEGSKA (reference sequence). The CDR3 extends over 10 amino acids. V gave up 3 bases and J gave up 6 bases, with 4 bases separating them. The CDR3 loop reads CSASLDTQYF. The CDR3 DNA follows: TGCAGTGCTAGTTTGGATACGCAGTATTTT.

Many counts were recorded for this clonotype. The CDR3 sequence: CSVERTDTQYF. CDR3 DNA sequence: TGCAGCGTTGAGAGGACAGATACGCAGTATTTT. The chain couples TRBV29-1 to TRBJ2-3, with unresolved D. Germline CDR1 reads SQVTM; CDR2 reads ANQGSEA. Trimming took off 3 bases at V and 3 bases at J, with 4 bases between the two ends. The CDR3 has 11 amino acids.

A few counts support this clonotype. The V gene is TRBV5-1, the J gene TRBJ1-1; TRBD1 matches at 10 bases. V was pared by 7 bases and J by 7 bases, with 4 bases of the junction left unmatched. Germline lookup yields CDR1 SGHRS and CDR2 YFSETQ. The CDR3 has 12 amino acids. This CDR3 reads CASAGQGFEAFF. Here the CDR3 DNA reads TGCGCCAGCGCGGGACAGGGGTTTGAAGCTTTCTTT.

This sequence joins TRBV6-1 and TRBJ2-2, with 7 bases lining up with TRBD1. Losses at the gene ends were 5 bases for V and 5 bases for J; bases not matched to a gene: 8. The CDR3 consists of 15 residues. Germline CDR1 MNHNS, CDR2 SASEGT. CDR3 coding DNA: TGTGCCAGCAGTAAACCGGGACAGCAGACCGGGGAGCTGTTTTTT. Translation: CASSKPGQQTGELFF.

Only a few counts were recorded for this clonotype. The chain employs TRBV28 and TRBJ2-3; weak D call: TRBD1 (6 bases). Germline-derived CDR1 and CDR2 are MDHEN and SYDVKM. CDR3 size: 18 residues. Trimming shortened V by 5 bases and J by 0 bases, and 21 bases separated the two germline ends. The CDR3 region is CASSRGRRTATSTDTQYF. The CDR3 DNA sequence: TGTGCCAGCAGTCGCGGTAGGAGGACAGCTACTAGCACAGATACGCAGTATTTT.

The chain links TRBV20-1 to TRBJ2-5; 7 nucleotides line up with TRBD1. Germline V gene data show CDR1 as DFQATT and CDR2 as SNEGSKA (reference sequence). V was clipped by 3 bases and J by 2 bases; unmatched bases: 3. There are 13 residues in the CDR3. The CDR3 coding sequence is TGCAGTGCTAGGGCCAGGGGGCAAGAGACCCAGTACTTC. Protein product: CSARARGQETQYF.